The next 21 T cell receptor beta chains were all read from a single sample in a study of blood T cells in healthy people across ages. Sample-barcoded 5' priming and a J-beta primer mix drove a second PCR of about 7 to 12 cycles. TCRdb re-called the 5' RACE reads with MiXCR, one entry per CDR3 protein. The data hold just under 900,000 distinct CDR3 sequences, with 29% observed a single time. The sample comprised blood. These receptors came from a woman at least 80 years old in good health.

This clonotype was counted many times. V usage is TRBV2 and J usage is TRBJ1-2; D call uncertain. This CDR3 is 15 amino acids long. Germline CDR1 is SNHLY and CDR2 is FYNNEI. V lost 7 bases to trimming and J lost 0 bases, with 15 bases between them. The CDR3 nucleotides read TGTGCCAGCAACTACAAGACGGCTACTAACTATGGCTACACCTTC. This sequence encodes CASNYKTATNYGYTF.

The CDR3 here is CACFRGGYGYTF. CDR3 nucleotides: TGTGCCTGCTTCAGGGGCGGGTATGGCTACACCTTC. The rearrangement links TRBV30 to TRBJ1-2; tentative D call: TRBD1 (6 bases). The CDR3 sequence is 12 residues long. V was cut by 6 bases and J by 5 bases, with 13 bases left in between. The germline V gene has CDR1 GTSNPN and CDR2 SVGIG (reference sequence).

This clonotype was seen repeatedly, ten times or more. The CDR3 spells CASSQARLTLPYTF. DNA of the CDR3: TGCGCCAGCAGCCAAGCACGACTGACTCTACCCTACACCTTC. This chain uses TRBV4-1 with TRBJ1-2; D gene uncertain. Looked up from germline, CDR1 is MGHRA and CDR2 is YSYEKL. The CDR3 is 14 residues long. Trimming took off 1 base at V and 10 bases at J, with 16 bases between the two ends.

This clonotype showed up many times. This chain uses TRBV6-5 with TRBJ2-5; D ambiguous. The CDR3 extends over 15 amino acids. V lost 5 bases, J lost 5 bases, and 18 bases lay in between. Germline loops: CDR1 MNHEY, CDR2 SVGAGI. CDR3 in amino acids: CASSPRSSGRETQYF. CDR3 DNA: TGTGCCAGCAGTCCCCGCTCGTCCGGTAGGGAGACCCAGTACTTC.

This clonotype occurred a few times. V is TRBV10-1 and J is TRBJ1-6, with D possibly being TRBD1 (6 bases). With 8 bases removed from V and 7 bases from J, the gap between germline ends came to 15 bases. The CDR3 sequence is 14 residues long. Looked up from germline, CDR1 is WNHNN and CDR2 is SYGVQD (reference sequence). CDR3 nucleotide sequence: TGCGCCAGCTCCTTGCCAGGGGCAAATTCACCCCTCCACTTT. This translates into CASSLPGANSPLHF.

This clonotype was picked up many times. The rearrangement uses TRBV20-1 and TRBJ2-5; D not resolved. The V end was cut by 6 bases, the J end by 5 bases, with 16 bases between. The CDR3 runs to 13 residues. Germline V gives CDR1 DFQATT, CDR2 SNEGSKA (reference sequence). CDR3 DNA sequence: TGCAGTGCCAAGGATCAGCCTTCCGAGACCCAGTACTTC. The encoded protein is CSAKDQPSETQYF.

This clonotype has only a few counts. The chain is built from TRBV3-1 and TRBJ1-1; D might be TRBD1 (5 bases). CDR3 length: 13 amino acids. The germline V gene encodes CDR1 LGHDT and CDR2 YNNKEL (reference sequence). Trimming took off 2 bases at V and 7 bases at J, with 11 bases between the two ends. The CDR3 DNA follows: TGTGCCAGCAGCCAACCTGGGACCAATGAAGCTTTCTTT. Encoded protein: CASSQPGTNEAFF.

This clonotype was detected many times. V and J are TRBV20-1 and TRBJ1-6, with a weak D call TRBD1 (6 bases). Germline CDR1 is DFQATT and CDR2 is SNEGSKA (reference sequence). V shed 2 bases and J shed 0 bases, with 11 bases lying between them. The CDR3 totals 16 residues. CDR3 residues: CSARRDTSSYNSPLHF. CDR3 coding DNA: TGCAGTGCTAGACGGGACACAAGCTCCTATAATTCACCCCTCCACTTT.

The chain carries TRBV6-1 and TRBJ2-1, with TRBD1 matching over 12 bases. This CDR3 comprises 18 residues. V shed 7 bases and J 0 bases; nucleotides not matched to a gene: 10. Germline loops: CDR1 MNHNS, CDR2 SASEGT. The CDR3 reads CASTRGQGASSSYNEQFF. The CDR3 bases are TGTGCCAGCACCCGGGGACAGGGGGCCTCCAGCTCCTACAATGAGCAGTTCTTC.

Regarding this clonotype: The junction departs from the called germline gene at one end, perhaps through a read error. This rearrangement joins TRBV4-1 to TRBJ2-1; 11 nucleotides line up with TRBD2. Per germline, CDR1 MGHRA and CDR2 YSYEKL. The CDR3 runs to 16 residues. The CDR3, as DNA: TGCACCAGCAGCCAAGTTAATAGCGGGGGGGCCCATGAGCAGTTCTTC. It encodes CTSSQVNSGGAHEQFF.

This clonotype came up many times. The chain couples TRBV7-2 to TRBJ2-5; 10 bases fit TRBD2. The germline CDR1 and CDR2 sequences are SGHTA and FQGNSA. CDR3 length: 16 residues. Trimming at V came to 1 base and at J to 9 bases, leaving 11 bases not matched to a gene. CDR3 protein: CASSLGVTSGWGAQYF. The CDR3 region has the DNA TGTGCCAGCAGCTTAGGGGTGACTAGCGGGTGGGGGGCCCAGTACTTC.

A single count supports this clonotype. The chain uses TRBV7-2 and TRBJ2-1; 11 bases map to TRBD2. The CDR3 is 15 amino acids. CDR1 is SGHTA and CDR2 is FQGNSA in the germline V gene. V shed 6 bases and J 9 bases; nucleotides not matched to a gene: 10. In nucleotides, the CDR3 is TGTGCCAGCAGTAGAGAGGTAGCGGGAGGGCCTGAGCAGTTCTTC. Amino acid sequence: CASSREVAGGPEQFF.

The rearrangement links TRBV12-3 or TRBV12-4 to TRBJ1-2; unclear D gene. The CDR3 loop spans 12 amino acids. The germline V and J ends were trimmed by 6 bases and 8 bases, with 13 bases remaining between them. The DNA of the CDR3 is TGTGCCAGCAGGGAAGGGAGCGGAGGCTACACCTTC. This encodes CASREGSGGYTF.

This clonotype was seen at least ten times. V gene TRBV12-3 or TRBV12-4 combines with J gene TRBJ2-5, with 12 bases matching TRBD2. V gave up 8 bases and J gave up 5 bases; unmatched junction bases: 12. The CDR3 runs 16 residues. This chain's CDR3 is CASSQPGLAGGETQYF. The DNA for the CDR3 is TGTGCCAGCTCCCAGCCTGGGCTAGCGGGGGGGGAGACCCAGTACTTC.

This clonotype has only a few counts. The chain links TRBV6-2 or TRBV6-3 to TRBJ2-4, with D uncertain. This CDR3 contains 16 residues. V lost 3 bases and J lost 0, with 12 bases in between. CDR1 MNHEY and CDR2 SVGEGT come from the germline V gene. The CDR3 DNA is TGTGCCAGCAGTTATGGGGTCTGGGAAGCCAAAAACATTCAGTACTTC. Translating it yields CASSYGVWEAKNIQYF.

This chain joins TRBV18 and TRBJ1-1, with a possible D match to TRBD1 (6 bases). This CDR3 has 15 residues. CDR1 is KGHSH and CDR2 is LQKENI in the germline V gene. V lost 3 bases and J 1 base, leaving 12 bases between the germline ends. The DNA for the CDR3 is TGTGCCAGCTCACCGGAGGGGGGGGCGAACACTGAAGCTTTCTTT. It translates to CASSPEGGANTEAFF.

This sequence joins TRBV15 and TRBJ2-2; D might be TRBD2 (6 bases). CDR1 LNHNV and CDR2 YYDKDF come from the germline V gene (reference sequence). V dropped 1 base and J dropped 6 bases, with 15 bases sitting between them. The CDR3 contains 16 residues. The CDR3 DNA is TGTGCCACCAGCAGAGGGGTACTAGCCCGACCCGGGGAGCTGTTTTTT. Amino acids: CATSRGVLARPGELFF.

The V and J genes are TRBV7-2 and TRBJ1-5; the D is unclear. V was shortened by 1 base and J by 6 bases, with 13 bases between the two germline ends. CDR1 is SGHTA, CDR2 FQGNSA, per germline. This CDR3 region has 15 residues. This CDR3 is CASSLVPQKPQPQHF. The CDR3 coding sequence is TGTGCCAGCAGCTTAGTCCCCCAAAAACCTCAGCCCCAGCATTTT.

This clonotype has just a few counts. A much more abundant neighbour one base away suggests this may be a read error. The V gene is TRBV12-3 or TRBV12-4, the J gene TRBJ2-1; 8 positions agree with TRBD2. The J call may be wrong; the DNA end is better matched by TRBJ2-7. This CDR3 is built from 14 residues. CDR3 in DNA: TGTGCCACCGGTCCGGGACTAGTCCACAATGAGCAGTACTTC. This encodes CATGPGLVHNEQYF.

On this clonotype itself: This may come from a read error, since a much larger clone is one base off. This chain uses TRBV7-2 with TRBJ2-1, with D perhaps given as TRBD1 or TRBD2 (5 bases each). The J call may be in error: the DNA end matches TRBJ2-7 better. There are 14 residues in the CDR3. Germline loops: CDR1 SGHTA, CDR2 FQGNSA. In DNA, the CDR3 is TGTGCCAGCACCCGGGGCCAGGGATACAATGAGCAGTACTTC. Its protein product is CASTRGQGYNEQYF.

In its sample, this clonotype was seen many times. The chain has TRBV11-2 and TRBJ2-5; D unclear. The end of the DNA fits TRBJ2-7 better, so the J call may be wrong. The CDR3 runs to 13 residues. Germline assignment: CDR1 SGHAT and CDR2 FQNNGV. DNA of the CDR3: TGTGCCAGCAAAAAGGTCAGCGCGTCCGAGCAGTACTTC. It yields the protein CASKKVSASEQYF.